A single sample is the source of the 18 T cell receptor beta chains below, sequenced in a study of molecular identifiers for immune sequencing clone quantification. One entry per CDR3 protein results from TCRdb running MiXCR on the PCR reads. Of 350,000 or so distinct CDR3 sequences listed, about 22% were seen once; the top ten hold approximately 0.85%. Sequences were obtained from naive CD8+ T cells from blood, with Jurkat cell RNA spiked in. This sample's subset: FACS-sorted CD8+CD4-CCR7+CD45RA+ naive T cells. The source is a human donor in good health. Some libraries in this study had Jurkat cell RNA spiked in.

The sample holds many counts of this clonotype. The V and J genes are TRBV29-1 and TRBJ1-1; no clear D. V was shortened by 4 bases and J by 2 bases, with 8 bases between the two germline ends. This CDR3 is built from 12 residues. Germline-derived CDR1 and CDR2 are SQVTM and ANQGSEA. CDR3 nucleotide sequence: TGCAGCGTTGCCAGAGACAACACTGAAGCTTTCTTT. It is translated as CSVARDNTEAFF.

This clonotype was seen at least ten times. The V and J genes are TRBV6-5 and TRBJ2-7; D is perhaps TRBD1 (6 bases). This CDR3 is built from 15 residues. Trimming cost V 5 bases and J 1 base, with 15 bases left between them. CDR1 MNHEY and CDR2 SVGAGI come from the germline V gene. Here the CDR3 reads CASSPGTPSSYEQYF. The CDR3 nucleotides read TGTGCCAGCAGTCCCGGGACACCATCTTCCTACGAGCAGTACTTC.

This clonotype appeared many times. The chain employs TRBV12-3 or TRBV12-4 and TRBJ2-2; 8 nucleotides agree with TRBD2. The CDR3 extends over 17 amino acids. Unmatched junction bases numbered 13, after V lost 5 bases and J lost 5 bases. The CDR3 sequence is CASSALSGGGWTGELFF. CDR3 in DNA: TGTGCCAGCAGTGCGCTATCGGGGGGGGGATGGACCGGGGAGCTGTTTTTT.

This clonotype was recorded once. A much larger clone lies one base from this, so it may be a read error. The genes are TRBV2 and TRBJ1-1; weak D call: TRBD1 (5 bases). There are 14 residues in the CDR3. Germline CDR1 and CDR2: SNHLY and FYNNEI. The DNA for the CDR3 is TGTGCCGGCAGCGTCTCCCGGGGGGGGACTGAAGCTTTCTTT. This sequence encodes CAGSVSRGGTEAFF.

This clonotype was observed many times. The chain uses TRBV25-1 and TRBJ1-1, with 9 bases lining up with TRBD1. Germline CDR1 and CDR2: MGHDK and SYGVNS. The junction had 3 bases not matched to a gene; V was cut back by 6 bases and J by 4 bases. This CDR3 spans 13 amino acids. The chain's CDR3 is CASRLDRGTEAFF. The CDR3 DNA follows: TGTGCCAGCAGGTTGGACAGGGGCACTGAAGCTTTCTTT.

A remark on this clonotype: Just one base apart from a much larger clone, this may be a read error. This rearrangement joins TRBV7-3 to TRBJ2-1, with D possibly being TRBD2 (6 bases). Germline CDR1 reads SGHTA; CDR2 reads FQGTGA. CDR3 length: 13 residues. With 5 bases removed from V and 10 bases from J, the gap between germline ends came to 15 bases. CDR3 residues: CASSLGTASEQFF. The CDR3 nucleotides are TGTGCCAGCAGCCTCGGGACTGCCAGCGAGCAGTTCTTC.

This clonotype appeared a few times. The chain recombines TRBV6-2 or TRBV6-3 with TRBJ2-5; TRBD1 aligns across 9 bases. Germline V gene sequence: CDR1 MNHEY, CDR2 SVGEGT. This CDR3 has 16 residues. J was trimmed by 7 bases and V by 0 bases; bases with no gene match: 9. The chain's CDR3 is CASSYSGQGMVVTQYF. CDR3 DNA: TGTGCCAGCAGTTACTCGGGACAGGGTATGGTGGTGACCCAGTACTTC.

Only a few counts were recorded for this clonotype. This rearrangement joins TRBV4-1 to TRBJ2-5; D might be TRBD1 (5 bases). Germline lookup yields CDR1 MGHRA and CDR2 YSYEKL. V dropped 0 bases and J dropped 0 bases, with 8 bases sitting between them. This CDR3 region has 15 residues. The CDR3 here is CASSQDRQYQETQYF. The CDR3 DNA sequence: TGCGCCAGCAGCCAAGATAGACAGTACCAAGAGACCCAGTACTTC.

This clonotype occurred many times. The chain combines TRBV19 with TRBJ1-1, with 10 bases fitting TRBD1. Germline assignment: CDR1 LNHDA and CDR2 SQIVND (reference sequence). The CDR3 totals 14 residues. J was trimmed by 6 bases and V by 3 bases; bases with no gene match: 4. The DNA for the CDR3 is TGTGCCAGTAGTATGACAGGGGGCGGTTCTGAAGCTTTCTTT. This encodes CASSMTGGGSEAFF.

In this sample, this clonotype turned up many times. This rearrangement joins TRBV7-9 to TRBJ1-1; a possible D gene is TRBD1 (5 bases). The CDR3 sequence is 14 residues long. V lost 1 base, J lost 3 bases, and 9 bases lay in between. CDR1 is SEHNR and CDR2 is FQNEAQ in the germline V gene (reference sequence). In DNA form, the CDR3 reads TGTGCCAGCAGCTTAGGGGGGTCGGACACTGAAGCTTTCTTT. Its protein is CASSLGGSDTEAFF. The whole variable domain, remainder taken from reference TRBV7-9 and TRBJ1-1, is DTGVSQNPRHKITKRGQNVTFRCDPISEHNRLYWYRQTLGQGPEFLTYFQNEAQLEKSRLLSDRFSAERPKGSFSTLEIQRTEQGDSAMYLCASSLGGSDTEAFFGQGTRLTVV.

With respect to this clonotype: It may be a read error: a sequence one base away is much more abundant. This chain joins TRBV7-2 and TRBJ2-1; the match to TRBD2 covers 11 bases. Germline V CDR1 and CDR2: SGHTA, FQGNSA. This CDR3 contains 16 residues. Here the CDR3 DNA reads TGTGCCAGCAGCTTCCTAGCGGGAGGCTCCTACAATGAGCAGCTCTTC. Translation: CASSFLAGGSYNEQLF.

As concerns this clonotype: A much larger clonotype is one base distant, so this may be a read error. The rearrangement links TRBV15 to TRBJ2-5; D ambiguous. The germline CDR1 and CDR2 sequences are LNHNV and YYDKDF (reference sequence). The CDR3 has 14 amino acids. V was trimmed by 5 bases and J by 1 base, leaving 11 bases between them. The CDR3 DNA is TGTGCCACCAGCCAGACCGTGTGCCAAGAGACCCAGTACTTC. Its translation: CATSQTVCQETQYF. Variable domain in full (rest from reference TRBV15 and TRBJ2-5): DAMVIQNPRYQVTQFGKPVTLSCSQTLNHNVMYWYQQKSSQAPKLLFHYYDKDFNNEADTPDNFQSRRPNTSFCFLDIRSPGLGDTAMYLCATSQTVCQETQYFGPGTRLLVL.

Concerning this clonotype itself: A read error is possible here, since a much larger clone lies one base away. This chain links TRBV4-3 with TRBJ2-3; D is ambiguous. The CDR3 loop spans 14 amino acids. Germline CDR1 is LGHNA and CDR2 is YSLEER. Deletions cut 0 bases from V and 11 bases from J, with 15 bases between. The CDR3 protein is CASSQDKTVNRQYF. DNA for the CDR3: TGCGCCAGCAGCCAAGATAAGACCGTGAATAGGCAGTATTTT.

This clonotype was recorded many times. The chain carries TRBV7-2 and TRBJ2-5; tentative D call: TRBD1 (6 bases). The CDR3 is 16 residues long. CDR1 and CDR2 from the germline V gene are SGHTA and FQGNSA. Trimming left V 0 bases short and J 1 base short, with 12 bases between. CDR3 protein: CASSLATGTPQETQYF. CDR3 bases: TGTGCCAGCAGCTTAGCTACCGGGACACCCCAAGAGACCCAGTACTTC.

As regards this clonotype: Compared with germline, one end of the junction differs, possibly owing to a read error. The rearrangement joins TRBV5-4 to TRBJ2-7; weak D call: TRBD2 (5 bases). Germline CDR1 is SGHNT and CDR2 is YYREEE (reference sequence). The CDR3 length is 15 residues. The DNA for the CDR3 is TGTGCCAGCAGCAACCCCACGACGGGATCCTTCGAGCAGTACTTC. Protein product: CASSNPTTGSFEQYF.

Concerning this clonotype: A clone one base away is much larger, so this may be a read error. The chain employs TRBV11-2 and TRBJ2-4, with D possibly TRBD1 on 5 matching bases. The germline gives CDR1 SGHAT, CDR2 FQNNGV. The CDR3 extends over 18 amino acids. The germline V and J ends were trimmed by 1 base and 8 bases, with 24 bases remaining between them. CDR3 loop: CASSLGPDKGPFSHIQYF. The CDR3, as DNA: TGTGCCAGCAGCTTAGGGCCAGACAAGGGGCCCTTCAGTCACATTCAGTACTTC.

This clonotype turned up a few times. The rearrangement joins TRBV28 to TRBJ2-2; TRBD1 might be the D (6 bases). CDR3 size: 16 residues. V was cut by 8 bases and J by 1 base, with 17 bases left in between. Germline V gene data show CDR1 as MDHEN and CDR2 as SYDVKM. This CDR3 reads CASGSPGHLNTGELFF. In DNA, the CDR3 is TGTGCCAGCGGATCCCCGGGACACCTGAACACCGGGGAGCTGTTTTTT.

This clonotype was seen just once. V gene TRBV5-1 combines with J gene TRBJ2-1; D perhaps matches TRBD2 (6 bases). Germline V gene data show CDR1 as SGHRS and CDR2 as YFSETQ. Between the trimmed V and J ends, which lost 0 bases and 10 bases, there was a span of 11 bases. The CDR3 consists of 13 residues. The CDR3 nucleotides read TGCGCCAGCAGCTTGGAACTAGCCTGGGAGCAGTTCTTC. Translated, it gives CASSLELAWEQFF. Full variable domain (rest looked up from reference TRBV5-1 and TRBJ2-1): KAGVTQTPRYLIKTRGQQVTLSCSPISGHRSVSWYQQTPGQGLQFLFEYFSETQRNKGNFPGRFSGRQFSNSRSEMNVSTLELGDSALYLCASSLELAWEQFFGPGTRLTVL.